This T cell receptor beta chain was documented in a study of CD8+ T cells in alopecia areata. Study-level findings and limits: Uncertain still, given a single nonresponder, is whether baseline CD8+ expansion links to response.

Treatment defined: oral pan-JAK inhibitor, 5-10 mg twice daily. As part of sample collection, lesional scalp punch biopsies and peripheral blood were taken from alopecia areata patients. This clone was counted between two and nine times. Its target is unknown. V was cut by 5 bases and J by 2 bases, with 11 bases left in between. Germline CDR1 reads SGHAT; CDR2 reads FQNNGV. The CDR3 is 14 residues long. After isolation, RNA underwent reverse transcription to generate cDNA as the sequencing template. Repertoires were generated with immunoSEQ multiplex PCR, while TCRdb's copy carries only in-frame clones and drops some. The sample holds over 120,000 clones, nearly 55% seen once.

This clonotype originated in a human donor with alopecia areata. The V call is TRBV11-2, the J call TRBJ2-3; tentatively, D is TRBD1 (6 bases). This material consisted of CD8+ T cells sorted from blood, taken at week 4, from a patient treated with tofacitinib. CDR3 sequence (DNA): TGTGCCAGCAGCCCCTGGGACAACACAGATACGCAGTATTTT. It translates to CASSPWDNTDTQYF.